Included here is one TCR beta chain sequence, with context. The antigen is undetermined. From germline, CDR1 is SEHNR and CDR2 FQNEAQ (reference sequence). This CDR3 has 13 residues. Trimming pared 5 bases from V and 9 bases from J, leaving 14 bases between. This sample is drawn from a study of T cell repertoires in cytomegalovirus infection. Study in general: Both recently identified HLA-C-restricted and well-studied HLA-B-restricted CMV epitopes were used in the study. Evidence of both CMV infection and a matching HLA type came from public TCR beta signatures.

TCRdb re-analysed the reads in MiXCR, keeping a single row per CDR3 protein. The table includes 830,000 or so distinct CDR3 sequences, around a third detected once. Study-wide results and limits: Individuals carrying CMV plus the relevant HLA were identified by cumulative frequency of public TCR beta families. Predominance within the ex vivo response was attributable to HLA-C-restricted CMV-specific TCR beta clonotypes.

V gene TRBV7-9 combines with J gene TRBJ2-1, with TRBD2 as a possible D gene (7 bases). Sequenced here: cultured CD8+ T cells from PBMCs, sampled from culture after CMV antigen stimulation. The receptor's source is a human donor in good health (CMV status not recorded). Some clones in this sample may be carry-over from other donors' samples. The CDR3 DNA sequence: TGTGCCAGCAGCCTTGCAGGGGAGGGTGAGCAGTTCTTC. It encodes CASSLAGEGEQFF.